Listed here are 3 T cell receptor beta chains from one sample, sequenced in a study of CD8 T cells in Susac syndrome. RNA in amounts of roughly 0.45 to 1 ug was reverse transcribed with random hexamers. TCRdb itself ran the immunoSEQ multiplex PCR reads through MiXCR, one entry per CDR3 protein. Of about 190,000 distinct CDR3 sequences listed, 95% are singletons. The source material was CD8+ T cells from PBMCs. The receptors were sampled from a human donor with Susac syndrome.

The sample holds one count of this clonotype. The chain is built from TRBV6-1 and TRBJ2-6, with a tentative D call TRBD2 (6 bases). The germline V and J ends were trimmed by 6 bases and 0 bases, with 18 bases remaining between them. The length of the CDR3 is 18 residues. Looked up from germline, CDR1 is MNHNS and CDR2 is SASEGT. Here the CDR3 reads CASRPPGLPLSGANVLTF. CDR3 DNA: TGTGCCAGCAGGCCCCCGGGACTGCCTCTCTCTGGGGCCAACGTCCTGACTTTC.

The chain joins TRBV12-3 or TRBV12-4 to TRBJ2-7; TRBD1 aligns across 8 bases. The junction had 5 bases not matched to a gene; V was cut back by 5 bases and J by 2 bases. The CDR3 extends over 14 amino acids. The CDR3 region is CASSPHRGAYEQYF. In nucleotides, the CDR3 is TGTGCCAGCAGTCCCCACAGGGGGGCCTACGAGCAGTACTTC.

The chain employs TRBV11-2 and TRBJ2-1; D is perhaps TRBD2 (6 bases). V gave up 6 bases and J gave up 7 bases, with 19 bases separating them. Germline V lookup: CDR1 SGHAT, CDR2 FQNNGV. The CDR3 length is 15 residues. CDR3 in DNA: TGTGCCAGCAGATTAACCCCAGCGGGTGGGAATGAGCAGTTCTTC. This translates into CASRLTPAGGNEQFF.